This T cell receptor beta chain appears in the sequencing data of a study of cytomegalovirus exposure and HLA in healthy donors. Across the study: Drawn from HLA-typed donors, 80 million to 95 million unique TCRs were held in an early data release. Study-level results: Indistinguishable V segments such as TRBV6-2 and TRBV6-3 were excluded. The authors judged a highly shared variant cluster likely a sequencing artifact. TCR beta V- and J-gene trimming, according to a later analysis, was linked to a missense DCLRE1C variant.

To note about this clone: Its antigen is not identified.

Primers included in the PCR were 60 Vbeta and 13 Jbeta primers. Sequenced by immunoSEQ multiplex PCR; TCRdb stores in-frame clones only, minus some. The profile shows around 210,000 clones, approximately 85% of them singletons. V shed 4 bases and J 5 bases; nucleotides not matched to a gene: 4. CDR3 size: 13 residues. Looked up from germline, CDR1 is LNHDA and CDR2 is SQIVND (reference sequence). The chain combines TRBV19 with TRBJ2-5, with 7 bases identical to TRBD1. The sequence derives from a girl aged 2-10 years in good health and CMV-seronegative. Sequenced sample: PBMCs. The CDR3 loop reads CASSTGQRETQYF. For the CDR3, the DNA is TGTGCCAGTAGTACGGGACAGAGGGAGACCCAGTACTTC.